This is a list of T cell receptor beta chains from one sample in a study of T cell repertoires in cytomegalovirus infection. No antigens are known for them. MiXCR was run by TCRdb on the reads, yielding one entry per CDR3 protein. Counted here are tens of thousands of distinct CDR3 sequences, about 45% occurring once; the ten biggest clones make up approximately 95%. The sample here was CD8+ T cells from cultured PBMCs, taken from culture after CMV antigen stimulation. These receptors all come from a human donor in good health (CMV status not recorded). Some clones in this sample may be carry-over from other donors' samples. CDR3s include the opening cysteine and the closing phenylalanine or tryptophan. The order of the fields is CDR3 protein, CDR3 DNA, clone size, J gene, V gene, D gene. A D gene is named only where the DNA matches it firmly. The size entry is marked missing in some rows and otherwise reads once, few, many or a size class.

CASSYLGREGTDTQYF,TGTGCCAGCAGTTACTTGGGGCGGGAGGGCACAGATACGCAGTATTTT,NA,TRBJ2-3,TRBV6-6,TRBD2
CASSPPSAGTQYF,TGTGCCAGCAGCCCCCCTAGCGCGGGTACGCAGTATTTT,few,TRBJ2-3,TRBV7-4,NA
CASTGINQVTQYF,TGTGCCAGCACCGGGATAAACCAAGTGACCCAGTACTTC,NA,TRBJ2-5,TRBV28,NA
CASSSQGANTEAFF,TGTGCCAGCAGTTCCCAGGGGGCAAACACTGAAGCTTTCTTT,NA,TRBJ1-1,TRBV27,TRBD1
CASSRALYNEQFF,TGTGCCAGCAGCCGAGCCCTCTACAATGAGCAGTTCTTC,few,TRBJ2-1,TRBV7-2,NA
CASSYGQGLYGYTF,TGTGCCAGCAGTTATGGACAGGGGCTTTATGGCTACACCTTC,NA,TRBJ1-2,TRBV12-3/TRBV12-4,TRBD1
CATSRDSEGRGTEAFF,TGTGCCACCAGCAGAGATAGTGAGGGACGGGGCACTGAAGCTTTCTTT,once,TRBJ1-1,TRBV15,NA
CASSQDRQGYYEQYF,TGCGCCAGCAGCCAAGATAGGCAGGGATACTACGAGCAGTACTTC,once,TRBJ2-7,TRBV4-1,NA
CASRDSLNTEAFF,TGTGCCAGCCGAGACAGCTTGAACACTGAAGCTTTCTTT,few,TRBJ1-1,TRBV7-9,NA
CASSPERPSYGYTF,TGTGCCAGCAGCCCCGAACGCCCCTCTTATGGCTACACCTTC,few,TRBJ1-2,TRBV5-6,NA
CASSIGRSYEQYF,TGTGCCAGTAGTATCGGCAGATCCTACGAGCAGTACTTC,NA,TRBJ2-7,TRBV19,NA
CATGTGFYEQYF,TGTGCCACAGGGACAGGGTTCTACGAGCAGTACTTC,NA,TRBJ2-7,TRBV19,TRBD1
CSVGAGGAYGYTF,TGCAGCGTTGGGGCAGGGGGAGCTTATGGCTACACCTTC,NA,TRBJ1-2,TRBV29-1,TRBD1
CASSLLDQPQHF,TGTGCCAGCAGCTTGCTGGATCAGCCCCAGCATTTT,NA,TRBJ1-5,TRBV5-6,NA
CASSFPGDEQYF,TGTGCCAGCAGTTTCCCTGGCGACGAGCAGTACTTC,few,TRBJ2-7,TRBV12-3/TRBV12-4,NA
CAITRDLNTEAFF,TGTGCCATCACCCGAGACCTGAACACTGAAGCTTTCTTT,NA,TRBJ1-1,TRBV10-3,NA
CASSQEWGWQPQHF,TGCGCCAGCAGCCAAGAGTGGGGCTGGCAGCCCCAGCATTTT,NA,TRBJ1-5,TRBV4-1,NA
CASSWSGTGANVLTF,TGTGCCAGCAGCTGGTCCGGAACTGGGGCCAACGTCCTGACTTTC,few,TRBJ2-6,TRBV7-9,NA
CSARAGGAYSNQPQHF,TGCAGTGCTAGGGCAGGCGGGGCCTATAGCAATCAGCCCCAGCATTTT,NA,TRBJ1-5,TRBV20-1,NA
CASSSRRVMGSNQPQHF,TGTGCCAGCAGTAGCAGGAGGGTCATGGGGAGCAATCAGCCCCAGCATTTT,NA,TRBJ1-5,TRBV6-6,NA
CAISEPTSGDTDTQYF,TGTGCCATCAGTGAGCCAACTAGCGGAGACACAGATACGCAGTATTTT,many,TRBJ2-3,TRBV10-3,TRBD2
CATRQGSQWAQHF,TGTGCCACCAGGCAGGGGTCGCAATGGGCCCAGCATTTT,few,TRBJ1-5,TRBV6-6,NA
CASTPRGYQETQYF,TGTGCCAGCACCCCACGGGGGTACCAAGAGACCCAGTACTTC,few,TRBJ2-5,TRBV7-6,NA
CASSLGGRPTDTQYF,TGTGCCAGCAGCTTAGGTGGGCGCCCCACGGATACGCAGTATTTT,few,TRBJ2-3,TRBV7-3,NA
CATSPSTDTQYF,TGTGCCACCTCCCCGAGTACAGATACGCAGTATTTT,NA,TRBJ2-3,TRBV19,NA
CASTRDRGKNTEAFF,TGTGCCAGTACCAGGGACAGAGGTAAGAACACTGAAGCTTTCTTT,few,TRBJ1-1,TRBV19,TRBD1
CASSWGLAPYEQYF,TGTGCCAGCAGTTGGGGACTAGCCCCCTACGAGCAGTACTTC,few,TRBJ2-7,TRBV7-2,TRBD2
CASSLGGLAGDNEQFF,TGTGCCAGCAGCTTAGGGGGACTAGCGGGGGACAATGAGCAGTTCTTC,NA,TRBJ2-1,TRBV7-9,TRBD2
CASSNSGSYEQYF,TGTGCCAGTAGTAACTCCGGCTCCTACGAGCAGTACTTC,NA,TRBJ2-7,TRBV19,NA
CASMRQSTDTQYF,TGTGCCAGCATGCGGCAGAGCACAGATACGCAGTATTTT,few,TRBJ2-3,TRBV27,NA
CASSPPGNPDTQYF,TGTGCCAGCAGCCCTCCAGGGAATCCAGATACGCAGTATTTT,NA,TRBJ2-3,TRBV7-6,NA
CASSYSDINTGELFF,TGTGCCAGCAGTTACAGTGACATCAACACCGGGGAGCTGTTTTTT,NA,TRBJ2-2,TRBV6-6,NA
CASSLASGTSYEQYF,TGTGCCAGCAGCTTAGCTAGCGGGACCTCCTACGAGCAGTACTTC,NA,TRBJ2-7,TRBV7-8,TRBD2
CASSREASGGSGANVLTF,TGTGCCAGCAGCCGAGAGGCTAGCGGGGGATCTGGGGCCAACGTCCTGACTTTC,NA,TRBJ2-6,TRBV7-2,TRBD2
CASSLEAVNYGYTF,TGTGCCAGCAGTTTAGAGGCCGTGAACTATGGCTACACCTTC,NA,TRBJ1-2,TRBV12-3/TRBV12-4,NA
CASSLWGRLKTDTQYF,TGTGCCAGCAGTTTATGGGGACGGTTGAAAACAGATACGCAGTATTTT,NA,TRBJ2-3,TRBV27,NA
CARPGGRGNEQFF,TGTGCCAGGCCTGGCGGGAGGGGGAATGAGCAGTTCTTC,few,TRBJ2-1,TRBV2,TRBD2
CASSLERRINNEQFF,TGTGCCAGCAGCTTAGAACGTCGGATCAACAATGAGCAGTTCTTC,once,TRBJ2-1,TRBV7-6,NA
CASSLSVESSYNEQFF,TGTGCCAGCAGTTTATCGGTGGAAAGCTCCTACAATGAGCAGTTCTTC,NA,TRBJ2-1,TRBV27,NA
CASSPGLAGDTTDTQYF,TGTGCCAGCAGCCCGGGACTAGCGGGGGACACCACAGATACGCAGTATTTT,NA,TRBJ2-3,TRBV7-8,TRBD2
CASSQVVTNSGNTIYF,TGCGCCAGCAGCCAAGTGGTAACCAACTCTGGAAACACCATATATTTT,NA,TRBJ1-3,TRBV4-3,NA
CASSYPEVGYTF,TGTGCCAGCAGTTACCCCGAGGTTGGCTACACCTTC,many,TRBJ1-2,TRBV6-2/TRBV6-3,NA
CATRTVVGYTF,TGTGCCACTAGGACGGTCGTGGGCTACACCTTC,few,TRBJ1-2,TRBV12-3/TRBV12-4,NA
CASSLASAGVRSGANVLTF,TGTGCCAGCAGCTTAGCCTCAGCGGGAGTTCGGTCTGGGGCCAACGTCCTGACTTTC,few,TRBJ2-6,TRBV7-9,TRBD2
CASSFTFEGFLGVGNYGYTF,TGTGCCAGCAGCTTTACTTTCGAAGGGTTTTTAGGCGTGGGTAACTATGGCTACACCTTC,NA,TRBJ1-2,TRBV7-8,NA
CASSRDAANIQYF,TGTGCCAGCAGCCGAGACGCCGCCAACATTCAGTACTTC,NA,TRBJ2-4,TRBV14,NA
CASSDPGVIGNQPQHF,TGTGCCAGCAGTGATCCAGGGGTGATTGGCAATCAGCCCCAGCATTTT,NA,TRBJ1-5,TRBV25-1,NA
CASSLGTGRTSGANVLTF,TGTGCCAGCAGCTTGGGGACAGGGCGGACCTCTGGGGCCAACGTCCTGACTTTC,few,TRBJ2-6,TRBV7-6,TRBD1
CASRDSTYQETQYF,TGTGCCAGCAGGGACTCGACGTACCAAGAGACCCAGTACTTC,NA,TRBJ2-5,TRBV28,NA
CSARVTGYQPQHF,TGCAGTGCTAGGGTCACAGGTTACCAGCCCCAGCATTTT,once,TRBJ1-5,TRBV20-1,NA
CASSLVQGEANIYNEQFF,TGTGCCAGCAGCTTAGTACAGGGGGAAGCGAACATCTACAATGAGCAGTTCTTC,many,TRBJ2-1,TRBV7-8,TRBD1
CARSSVYFNEQFF,TGTGCCCGCAGTTCGGTTTACTTCAATGAGCAGTTCTTC,NA,TRBJ2-1,TRBV12-3/TRBV12-4,NA
CASSFRDRNQPQHF,TGTGCCAGCAGCTTCCGGGACAGAAATCAGCCCCAGCATTTT,NA,TRBJ1-5,TRBV7-2,TRBD1